The rows below give T cell receptor beta chains drawn from one sample of a study of beta chain features in type 1 diabetes. This table comes from immunoSEQ multiplex PCR, and its TCRdb copy is limited to in-frame clones, with some not included. The repertoire includes under 950,000 clones, about a sixth of them detected once, and about 0.025% sits in the top ten. The specimen was naive CD4+ T cells from blood. The origin of the receptors is a woman under 30 in good health. Both conserved end residues are part of each CDR3. The D gene is left open where the match is weak. Part of the rows lack a size; the others show once, few, many or a class for expanded clones.

J gene	V gene	clone size	D gene	CDR3 DNA	CDR3 protein
TRBJ2-7	TRBV25-1	-	-	TGTGCCAGCAGTGAAGCGGGACGCTCCTACGAGCAGTACTTC	CASSEAGRSYEQYF
TRBJ1-2	TRBV5-6	-	-	TGTGCCAGCAGCTTGCCTGGGTTCTATGGCTACACCTTC	CASSLPGFYGYTF
TRBJ2-1	TRBV18	-	-	TGTGCCAGCTCAGACGGGGTTCTTCGGGAGCAGTTCTTC	CASSDGVLREQFF
TRBJ2-1	TRBV7-2	few	-	TGTGCCAGCAAAGCTAGCGCCCACAATGAGCAGTTCTTC	CASKASAHNEQFF
TRBJ2-7	TRBV5-1	-	TRBD1	TGCGCCAGCAGCTTGGGGACAGGGGTCCCCTACGAGCAGTACTTC	CASSLGTGVPYEQYF
TRBJ1-1	TRBV10-3	few	TRBD1	TGTGCCATCAGCGACAGGGGTCACACTGAAGCTTTCTTT	CAISDRGHTEAFF
TRBJ2-7	TRBV19	-	TRBD2	TGTGCCAGTAGGGCAGAGACTAGCGGGTACTACGAGCAGTACTTC	CASRAETSGYYEQYF
TRBJ2-3	TRBV6-4	-	TRBD2	TGTGCCAGCAAACCTAGCGGGAGAGGTACAGATACGCAGTATTTT	CASKPSGRGTDTQYF
TRBJ2-1	TRBV4-1	few	-	TGCGCCAGCAGCCATCCGGGTATGTGGCTGACTGAGCAGTTCTTC	CASSHPGMWLTEQFF
TRBJ2-1	TRBV28	-	-	TGTGCCAGCATATCCCTCTACAATGAGCAGTTCTTC	CASISLYNEQFF
TRBJ2-3	TRBV29-1	-	-	TGCAGTGTCCGGGGAGATACGCAGTATTTT	CSVRGDTQYF
TRBJ1-2	TRBV5-6	few	-	TGTGCCAGCAGCCCCCGACCCCAAAACAGACAAGTTGGCTACACCTTC	CASSPRPQNRQVGYTF
TRBJ1-1	TRBV6-5	few	-	TGTGCCAGCAGTCCCGGGGAGCCGTACACTGAAGCTTTCTTT	CASSPGEPYTEAFF
TRBJ2-7	TRBV25-1	few	TRBD1	TGTGCCAGCAGTGAATCGTCGGGACAGGGGTACGAGCAGTACTTC	CASSESSGQGYEQYF
TRBJ2-7	TRBV4-2	few	TRBD2	TGTGCCAGCAGCCAAGTCGGTCGCGGGAGGGCCCTGTGGGAGCAGTACTTC	CASSQVGRGRALWEQYF
TRBJ1-2	TRBV6-6	-	TRBD1	TGTGCCAGCAGCTGGACAGGAACCAACTATGGCTACACCTTC	CASSWTGTNYGYTF
TRBJ2-1	TRBV6-5	few	-	TGTGCCAGCAGTCCCACAGGGCAGAGAAACAATGAGCAGTTCTTC	CASSPTGQRNNEQFF
TRBJ2-5	TRBV18	-	TRBD1	TGTGCCAGCTCACCGAAGGGACAGGGTGGAGAGACCCAGTACTTC	CASSPKGQGGETQYF